A single sample is the source of the 25 T cell receptor beta chains below, sequenced in a study of blood T cell repertoires in COVID-19. Libraries were prepared by immunoSEQ multiplex PCR; TCRdb keeps only in-frame clonotypes and omits some of them. The sample lists approximately 210,000 clones, approximately 85% occurring once. The material sequenced was peripheral blood. All receptors come from a woman aged 70 to 79 with active or convalescent COVID-19.

V gene TRBV3-1 (or the pseudogene TRBV3-2) combines with J gene TRBJ2-3, with 7 bases lining up with TRBD2. V dropped 2 bases and J dropped 0; count of bases not matched to a gene: 5. Germline V gene sequence: CDR1 LGHDT, CDR2 YNNKEL (reference sequence). The CDR3 loop spans 16 amino acids. The CDR3 region has the DNA TGTGCCAGCAGCCAACTGATTAGCGGGAGCACAGATACGCAGTATTTT. This translates into CASSQLISGSTDTQYF.

The chain has TRBV23-1 and TRBJ2-3; 8 bases agree with TRBD1. TRBV23-1 is annotated as an ORF whose role is uncertain. CDR3 length: 17 residues. The trim removed 0 bases at V and 4 bases at J, leaving 9 bases unmatched. The CDR3, as DNA: TGCGCCAGCAGTCAATCCAGAGGACAGGGAAGGGCAGATACGCAGTATTTT. This codes for CASSQSRGQGRADTQYF.

This clone was seen repeatedly, ten times or more. This chain joins TRBV7-3 and TRBJ2-3; 7 positions agree with TRBD2. With V trimmed by 5 bases and J by 0 bases, 5 bases remained unmatched. This CDR3 has 15 residues. CDR1 SGHTA and CDR2 FQGTGA come from the germline V gene. CDR3 region: CASSPSGTSTDTQYF. In nucleotides, the CDR3 is TGTGCCAGCAGCCCAAGCGGGACTAGCACAGATACGCAGTATTTT.

The J gene is TRBJ1-2, the V gene TRBV3-1 (or the pseudogene TRBV3-2), with no clear D. Germline V gene lookup returns CDR1 LGHDT and CDR2 YNNKEL (reference sequence). Trimming left V 2 bases short and J 3 bases short, with 13 bases between. This CDR3 has 15 residues. The CDR3: CASSQLVLDYYGYTF. CDR3 nucleotides: TGTGCCAGCAGCCAACTAGTCCTGGATTACTATGGCTACACCTTC.

This clone was counted a single time. This rearrangement joins TRBV10-3 to TRBJ1-3; no clear D gene. From germline, CDR1 is ENHRY and CDR2 SYGVKD. V was shortened by 9 bases and J by 0 bases, with 9 bases between the two germline ends. The CDR3 contains 13 residues. The CDR3 protein is CAISGSSGNTIYF. CDR3 bases: TGTGCCATTTCCGGGTCCTCTGGAAACACCATATATTTT.

The V call is TRBV3-1 (or the pseudogene TRBV3-2), the J call TRBJ1-1; D unclear. Germline values: CDR1 LGHDT, CDR2 YNNKEL (reference sequence). The CDR3 runs to 14 residues. V lost 1 base and J 1 base, leaving 7 bases between the germline ends. The DNA for the CDR3 is TGTGCCAGCAGCCAAGCCACTGGGAACACTGAAGCTTTCTTT. Amino acid sequence: CASSQATGNTEAFF.

The genes are TRBV27 and TRBJ2-2; 13 positions agree with TRBD2. There are 18 residues in the CDR3. Trimming removed 6 bases from V and 5 bases from J; junction bases left unmatched: 12. From germline, CDR1 is MNHEY and CDR2 SMNVEV (reference sequence). The CDR3, as DNA: TGTGCCAGCAGCCCCGGAGGACTAGCGGGGGAAACGACCGGGGAGCTGTTTTTT. Translation: CASSPGGLAGETTGELFF.

V usage is TRBV5-6 and J usage is TRBJ1-1; 8 nucleotides align to TRBD1. CDR1 is SGHDT and CDR2 is YYEEEE in the germline V gene. This CDR3 comprises 14 residues. Trimming at V came to 4 bases and at J to 0 bases, leaving 2 bases not matched to a gene. The DNA for the CDR3 is TGTGCCAGCAGCCCGGACAGGGTGAACACTGAAGCTTTCTTT. Residues: CASSPDRVNTEAFF.

The V gene is TRBV3-1 (or the pseudogene TRBV3-2), the J gene TRBJ1-3; D gene unclear. In germline, CDR1 is LGHDT, CDR2 YNNKEL (reference sequence). CDR3 length equals 14 residues. V was cut by 2 bases and J by 0 bases, with 5 bases left in between. The chain's CDR3 is CASSQRASGNTIYF. For the CDR3, the DNA is TGTGCCAGCAGCCAAAGAGCCTCTGGAAACACCATATATTTT.

The rearrangement joins TRBV27 to TRBJ1-2, with TRBD1 identical over 7 bases. Germline V gives CDR1 MNHEY, CDR2 SMNVEV (reference sequence). CDR3 length: 14 residues. V gave up 7 bases and J gave up 2 bases; unmatched junction bases: 7. DNA for the CDR3: TGTGCCAGCACCTGGCAGGGGGTCAACTATGGCTACACCTTC. Amino acid sequence: CASTWQGVNYGYTF.

This rearrangement joins TRBV7-2 to TRBJ2-3; D is undetermined. Per germline, CDR1 SGHTA and CDR2 FQGNSA. The V gene lost 1 base and the J gene lost 0 bases, with 5 bases spanning the gap. The length of the CDR3 is 14 residues. CDR3 nucleotides: TGTGCCAGCAGCTTAGACTTTAGCACAGATACGCAGTATTTT. It specifies CASSLDFSTDTQYF.

The chain uses TRBV18 and TRBJ2-7; 9 bases are shared with TRBD1. CDR1 and CDR2 from the germline V gene are KGHSH and LQKENI. The junction had 9 bases not matched to a gene; V was cut back by 3 bases and J by 3 bases. This CDR3 has 16 residues. CDR3: CASSPLTGGSFYEQYF. The DNA of the CDR3 is TGTGCCAGCTCACCTCTCACAGGGGGCAGTTTCTACGAGCAGTACTTC.

The chain combines TRBV5-4 with TRBJ2-1, with TRBD2 matching 8 bases. There are 17 residues in the CDR3. The J segment lost 10 bases and the V segment lost 4 bases, leaving 19 bases of the junction unmatched. Germline V gives CDR1 SGHNT, CDR2 YYREEE (reference sequence). This CDR3 is CASSAGGLRATPGEQFF. The CDR3 DNA reads as TGTGCCAGCAGCGCGGGGGGACTTAGGGCCACCCCCGGCGAGCAGTTCTTC.

The V call is TRBV19, the J call TRBJ1-5, with D possibly matching TRBD1 (5 bases). V was pared by 6 bases and J by 0 bases, with 18 bases between. CDR3 length equals 17 residues. CDR1 and CDR2 from the germline V gene are LNHDA and SQIVND (reference sequence). DNA of the CDR3: TGTGCCAGTAGAAAATTTACAGGCCAGAATAGCAATCAGCCCCAGCATTTT. This codes for CASRKFTGQNSNQPQHF.

This clone was found once. V and J are TRBV11-2 and TRBJ2-5; no definite D call. The V end lost 5 bases, the J end lost 0 bases, and 13 bases lay between the germline ends. Germline-derived CDR1 and CDR2 are SGHAT and FQNNGV. There are 15 residues in the CDR3. CDR3 sequence: CASSVLLEYQETQYF. In nucleotides, the CDR3 is TGTGCCAGCAGCGTCCTACTCGAATACCAAGAGACCCAGTACTTC.

This clone occurred a few times. The V gene is TRBV5-1, the J gene TRBJ2-5; perhaps TRBD1 as D (5 bases). The CDR3 consists of 13 residues. The V end was cut by 4 bases, the J end by 2 bases, with 9 bases between. The germline V gene encodes CDR1 SGHRS and CDR2 YFSETQ. CDR3 coding DNA: TGCGCCAGCAGCCCTGACAGTCAAGAGACCCAGTACTTC. It encodes CASSPDSQETQYF.

V usage is TRBV11-3 and J usage is TRBJ2-1; 8 positions agree with TRBD2. The length of the CDR3 is 15 residues. With V trimmed by 6 bases and J by 7 bases, 11 bases remained unmatched. The germline CDR1 and CDR2 sequences are SGHNT and YENEEA. The CDR3 DNA reads TGTGCCAGCAGTCCACTAGCGGCCTCGCCAAATGAGCAGTTCTTC. Translated, it gives CASSPLAASPNEQFF.

The chain employs TRBV5-1 and TRBJ1-3; D call uncertain. The germline CDR1 and CDR2 sequences are SGHRS and YFSETQ. The CDR3 has 15 residues. V lost 0 bases and J 4 bases, leaving 11 bases between the germline ends. CDR3 residues: CASSLGPERGNTIYF. The CDR3 nucleotides read TGCGCCAGCAGCTTGGGCCCGGAGCGGGGAAACACCATATATTTT. The full variable domain, its missing parts supplied by reference TRBV5-1 and TRBJ1-3, is KAGVTQTPRYLIKTRGQQVTLSCSPISGHRSVSWYQQTPGQGLQFLFEYFSETQRNKGNFPGRFSGRQFSNSRSEMNVSTLELGDSALYLCASSLGPERGNTIYFGEGSWLTVV.

The chain joins TRBV6-6 to TRBJ1-1; no firm D call. Germline CDR1 MNHNY, CDR2 SVGAGI (reference sequence). The V end was cut by 5 bases, the J end by 1 base, with 11 bases between. This CDR3 is 14 amino acids long. The CDR3 sequence is CASSSSGSNTEAFF. The CDR3 nucleotides are TGTGCCAGCAGTAGCTCAGGATCGAACACTGAAGCTTTCTTT.

The genes are TRBV12-5 and TRBJ2-6; D is unresolved. Trimming cost V 9 bases and J 1 base, with 13 bases left between them. CDR3 length: 15 amino acids. Germline-derived CDR1 and CDR2 are LGHNT and FRNRAP. CDR3 bases: TGTGCTAGACCCGGTGATTGGTCTGGGGCCAACGTCCTGACTTTC. This codes for CARPGDWSGANVLTF.

This chain connects TRBV5-1 to TRBJ2-3; D call uncertain. Germline CDR1 and CDR2: SGHRS and YFSETQ. This CDR3 is 15 amino acids long. The V gene lost 1 base and the J gene lost 1 base, with 10 bases spanning the gap. The CDR3 protein is CASSLLDSRTDTQYF. CDR3 sequence (DNA): TGCGCCAGCAGCTTGTTGGATAGCCGCACAGATACGCAGTATTTT.

The chain couples TRBV2 to TRBJ2-7, with a possible D match to TRBD2 (6 bases). This CDR3 is 13 amino acids long. V was trimmed by 4 bases and J by 3 bases, leaving 10 bases between them. CDR1 and CDR2 (germline): SNHLY, FYNNEI. The CDR3 DNA is TGTGCCAGCAGTGGGGGGAGGAACTACGAGCAGTACTTC. This sequence encodes CASSGGRNYEQYF. The full variable domain, completed using reference TRBV2 and TRBJ2-7, is EPEVTQTPSHQVTQMGQEVILRCVPISNHLYFYWYRQILGQKVEFLVSFYNNEISEKSEIFDDQFSVERPDGSNFTLKIRSTKLEDSAMYFCASSGGRNYEQYFGPGTRLTVT.

The chain couples TRBV6-5 to TRBJ1-1, with unresolved D. Trimming stripped 10 bases from V and 4 bases from J, with 10 bases between. From germline, CDR1 is MNHEY and CDR2 SVGAGI. The CDR3 extends over 11 amino acids. Here the CDR3 DNA reads TGTGCCACTAAAGCTCCCACTGAAGCTTTCTTT. This sequence encodes CATKAPTEAFF.

The J gene is TRBJ1-2, the V gene TRBV4-1, with TRBD1 matching 7 bases. The V and J ends lost 4 bases and 1 base, in that order; junction bases with no gene match: 9. Germline V lookup: CDR1 MGHRA, CDR2 YSYEKL. This CDR3 has 16 amino acids. CDR3 sequence reads: CASSPGQSSINYGYTF. The CDR3 region has the DNA TGCGCCAGCAGCCCGGGACAGTCGAGCATTAACTATGGCTACACCTTC.

The sample holds one count of this clone. The genes are TRBV27 and TRBJ1-4; 8 bases are a match to TRBD1. CDR3 length: 15 residues. Germline trimming cut 5 bases from V and 7 bases from J; bases unmatched to any gene: 9. Germline values: CDR1 MNHEY, CDR2 SMNVEV (reference sequence). CDR3 loop: CASSEGNRGGEKLFF. The CDR3 DNA follows: TGTGCCAGCAGTGAGGGGAACAGGGGGGGTGAAAAACTGTTTTTT. The full variable domain, its missing parts supplied by reference TRBV27 and TRBJ1-4, is EAQVTQNPRYLITVTGKKLTVTCSQNMNHEYMSWYRQDPGLGLRQIYYSMNVEVTDKGDVPEGYKVSRKEKRNFPLILESPSPNQTSLYFCASSEGNRGGEKLFFGSGTQLSVL.